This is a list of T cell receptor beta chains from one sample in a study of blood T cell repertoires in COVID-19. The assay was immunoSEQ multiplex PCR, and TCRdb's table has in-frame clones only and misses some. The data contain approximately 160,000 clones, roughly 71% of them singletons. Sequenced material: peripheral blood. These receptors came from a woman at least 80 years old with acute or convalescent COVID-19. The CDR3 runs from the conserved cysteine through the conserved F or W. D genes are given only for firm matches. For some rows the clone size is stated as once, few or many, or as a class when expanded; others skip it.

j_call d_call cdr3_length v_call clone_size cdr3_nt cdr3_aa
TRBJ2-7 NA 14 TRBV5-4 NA TGTGCCAGCAGCGTCGCCAGGGGAGGGTACGAGCAGTACTTC CASSVARGGYEQYF
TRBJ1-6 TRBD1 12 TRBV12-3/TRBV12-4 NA TGTGCCAGCCGACAGGGGCATTCACCCCTCCACTTT CASRQGHSPLHF
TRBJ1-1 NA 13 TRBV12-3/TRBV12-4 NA TGTGCCAGCAACAAGAACAGTGACACTGAAGCTTTCTTT CASNKNSDTEAFF
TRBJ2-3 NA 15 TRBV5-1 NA TGCGCCAGCAGCCTTGAGCGCCCGACCACAGATACGCAGTATTTT CASSLERPTTDTQYF
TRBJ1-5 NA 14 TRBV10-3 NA TGTGCCATCAGTGATGAACAGGGTCATCAGCCCCAGCATTTT CAISDEQGHQPQHF
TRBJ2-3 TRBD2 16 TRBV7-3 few TGTGCCAGCAGCCCAGGGACTAGCGGGGGCACAGATACGCAGTATTTT CASSPGTSGGTDTQYF
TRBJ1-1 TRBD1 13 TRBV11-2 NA TGTGCCAGCAGACTGACAGGGGGCACTGAAGCTTTCTTT CASRLTGGTEAFF
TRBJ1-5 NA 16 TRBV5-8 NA TGTGCCAGCAGCTTGGAAATCGACAGGTACAATCAGCCCCAGCATTTT CASSLEIDRYNQPQHF
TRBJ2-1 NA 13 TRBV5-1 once TGCGCCAGCAGCTTGCGTTCCTCCAATGAGCAGTTCTTC CASSLRSSNEQFF
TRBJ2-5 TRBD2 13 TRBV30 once TGTGCCAGCAGACTAGCCGGGAGAGAGACCCAGTACTTC CASRLAGRETQYF
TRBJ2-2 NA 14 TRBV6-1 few TGTGCCAGCAGTGAACTTCGAGGCACCGGGGAGCTGTTTTTT CASSELRGTGELFF
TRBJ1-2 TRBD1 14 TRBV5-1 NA TGCGCCAGCAGCGATGGGACAGGGAGATATGGCTACACCTTC CASSDGTGRYGYTF
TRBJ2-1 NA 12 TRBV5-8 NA TGTGCCAGCAGCTTGGGGGGGCGGGAGCAGTTCTTC CASSLGGREQFF
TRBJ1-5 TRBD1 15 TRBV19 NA TGTGCCAGTAGTATCAGGACAGGACAGAATCAGCCCCAGCATTTT CASSIRTGQNQPQHF
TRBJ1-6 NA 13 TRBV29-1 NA TGCAGCGCCGAAGCGCCGAGGAATTCACCCCTCCACTTT CSAEAPRNSPLHF
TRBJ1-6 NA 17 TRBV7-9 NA TGTGCCAGCAGCTCCCGGGGGTGGGGCAACAATAATTCACCCCTCCACTTT CASSSRGWGNNNSPLHF
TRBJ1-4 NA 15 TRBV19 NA TGTGCCAGTAGTATAGCCTCTTCCGAGGCTGAAAAACTGTTTTTT CASSIASSEAEKLFF
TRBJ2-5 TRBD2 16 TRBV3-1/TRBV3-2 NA TGTGCCAGCAGCCAGGGGACTAGCGGGATGTCGGAGACCCAGTACTTC CASSQGTSGMSETQYF
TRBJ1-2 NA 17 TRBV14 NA TGTGCCAGCAGCCCCGGGGGGGCGCTTTGGTCTAACTATGGCTACACCTTC CASSPGGALWSNYGYTF
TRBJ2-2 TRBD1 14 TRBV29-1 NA TGCAGCGCCCTGGGACAGGGTAACACCGGGGAGCTGTTTTTT CSALGQGNTGELFF
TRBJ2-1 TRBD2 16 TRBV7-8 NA TGTGCCAGCAGCTTGTTGGCTCTAGCGGAGTACAATGAGCAGTTCTTC CASSLLALAEYNEQFF
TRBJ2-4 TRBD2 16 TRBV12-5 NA TGTGCTAGTGGTTTGGGACTAGCGGGAGATTCGGACATTCAGTACTTC CASGLGLAGDSDIQYF
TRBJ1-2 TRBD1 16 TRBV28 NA TGTGCCAGCAGTTTACTTTCGGGACAGGGGTTGGGTGGCTACACCTTC CASSLLSGQGLGGYTF
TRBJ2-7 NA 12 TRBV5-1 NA TGCGCCAGCAGCTTGAACTTCTACGAGCAGTACTTC CASSLNFYEQYF
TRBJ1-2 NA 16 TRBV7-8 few TGTGCCAGCAGCCCCCGGGAACCCACACAGGGAGATGGCTACACCTTC CASSPREPTQGDGYTF
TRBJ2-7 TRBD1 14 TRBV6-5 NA TGTGCCAGCAGTTACAGACAGGGGGCTGGCGAGCAGTACTTC CASSYRQGAGEQYF
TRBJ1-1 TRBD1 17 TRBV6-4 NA TGTGCCAGCAGTGACTCGCGGAAACAGGGGGGGGACACTGAAGCTTTCTTT CASSDSRKQGGDTEAFF
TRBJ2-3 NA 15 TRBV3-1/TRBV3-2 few TGTGCCAGCAGCCAAGTGGCATACGACACAGATACGCAGTATTTT CASSQVAYDTDTQYF
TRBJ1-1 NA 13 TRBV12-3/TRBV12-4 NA TGTGCCAGCAGTTTAGCAGGGACTCAGTCCGCTTTCTTT CASSLAGTQSAFF
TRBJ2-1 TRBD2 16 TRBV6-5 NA TGTGCCAGCAGTTACTCTAGCGGGAGATTGGGCAATGAGCAGTTCTTC CASSYSSGRLGNEQFF
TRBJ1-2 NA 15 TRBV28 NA TGTGCCAGCAGTTTACATGAACAGGGATCGTATGGCTACACCTTC CASSLHEQGSYGYTF
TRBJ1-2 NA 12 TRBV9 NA TGTGCCAGCAGCGTGGGGGCGCGAGGCTACACCTTC CASSVGARGYTF
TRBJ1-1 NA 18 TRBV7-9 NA TGTGCCAGCAGCTTTATCCGGGACTCTAGAGGGAGGTACACTGAAGCTTTCTTT CASSFIRDSRGRYTEAFF
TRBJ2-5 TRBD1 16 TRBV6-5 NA TGTGCCAGCAGTTACTCCGGGACAGGGCGACAAGAGACCCAGTACTTC CASSYSGTGRQETQYF
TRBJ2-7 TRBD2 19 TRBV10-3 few TGTGCCATCAGCCACGCGGGACTAGCGGGAAAATGGGGATACTACGAGCAGTACTTC CAISHAGLAGKWGYYEQYF
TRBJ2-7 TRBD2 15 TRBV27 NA TGTGCCAGCAGTTTAGTAGCGGGAGCGGGGTACGAGCAGTACTTC CASSLVAGAGYEQYF